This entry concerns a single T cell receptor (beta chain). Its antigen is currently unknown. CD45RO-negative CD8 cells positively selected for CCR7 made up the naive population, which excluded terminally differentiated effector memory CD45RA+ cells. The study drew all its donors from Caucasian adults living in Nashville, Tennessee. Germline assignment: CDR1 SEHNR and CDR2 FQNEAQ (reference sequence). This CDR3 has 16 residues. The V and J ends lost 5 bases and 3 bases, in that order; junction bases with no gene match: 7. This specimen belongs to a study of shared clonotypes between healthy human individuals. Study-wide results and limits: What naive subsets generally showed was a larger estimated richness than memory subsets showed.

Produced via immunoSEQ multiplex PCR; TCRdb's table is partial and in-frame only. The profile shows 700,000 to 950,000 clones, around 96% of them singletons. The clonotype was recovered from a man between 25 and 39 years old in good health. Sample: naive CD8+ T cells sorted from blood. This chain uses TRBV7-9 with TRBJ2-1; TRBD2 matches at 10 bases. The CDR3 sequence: CASSRRSGRGYNEQFF. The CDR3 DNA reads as TGTGCCAGCAGCCGGAGAAGCGGGAGGGGCTACAATGAGCAGTTCTTC.